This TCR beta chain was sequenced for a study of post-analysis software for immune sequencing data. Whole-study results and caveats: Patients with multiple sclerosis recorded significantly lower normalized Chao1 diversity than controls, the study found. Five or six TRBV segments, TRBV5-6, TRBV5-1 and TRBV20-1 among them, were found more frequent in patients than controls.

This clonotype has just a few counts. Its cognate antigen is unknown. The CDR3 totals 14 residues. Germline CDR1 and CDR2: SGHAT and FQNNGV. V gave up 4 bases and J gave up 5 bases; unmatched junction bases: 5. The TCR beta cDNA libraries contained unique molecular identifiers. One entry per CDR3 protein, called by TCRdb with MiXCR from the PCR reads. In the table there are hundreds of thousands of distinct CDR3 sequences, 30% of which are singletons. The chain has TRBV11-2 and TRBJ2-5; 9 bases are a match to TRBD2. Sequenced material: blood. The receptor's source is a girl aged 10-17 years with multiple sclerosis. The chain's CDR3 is CASSSRGGAETQYF. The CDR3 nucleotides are TGTGCCAGCAGCTCACGCGGGGGGGCGGAGACCCAGTACTTC. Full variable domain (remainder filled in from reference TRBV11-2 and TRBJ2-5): EAGVAQSPRYKIIEKRQSVAFWCNPISGHATLYWYQQILGQGPKLLIQFQNNGVVDDSQLPKDRFSAERLKGVDSTLKIQPAKLEDSAVYLCASSSRGGAETQYFGPGTRLLVL.